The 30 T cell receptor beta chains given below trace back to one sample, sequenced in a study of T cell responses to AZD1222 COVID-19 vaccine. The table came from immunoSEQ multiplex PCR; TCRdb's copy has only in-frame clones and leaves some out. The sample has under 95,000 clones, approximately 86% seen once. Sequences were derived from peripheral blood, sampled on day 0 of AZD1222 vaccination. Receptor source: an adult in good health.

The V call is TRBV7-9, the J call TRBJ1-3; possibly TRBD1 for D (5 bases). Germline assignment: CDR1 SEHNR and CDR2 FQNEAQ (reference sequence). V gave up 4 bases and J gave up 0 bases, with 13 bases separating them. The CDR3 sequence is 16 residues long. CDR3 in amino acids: CASSWTRTHSGNTIYF. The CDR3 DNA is TGTGCCAGCAGCTGGACACGGACCCACTCTGGAAACACCATATATTTT.

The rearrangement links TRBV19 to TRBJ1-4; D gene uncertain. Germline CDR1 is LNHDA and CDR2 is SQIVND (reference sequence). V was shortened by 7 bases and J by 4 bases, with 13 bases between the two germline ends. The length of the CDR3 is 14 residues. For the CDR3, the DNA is TGTGCCAGTACTCGGCGTGGCAATAATGAAAAACTGTTTTTT. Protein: CASTRRGNNEKLFF.

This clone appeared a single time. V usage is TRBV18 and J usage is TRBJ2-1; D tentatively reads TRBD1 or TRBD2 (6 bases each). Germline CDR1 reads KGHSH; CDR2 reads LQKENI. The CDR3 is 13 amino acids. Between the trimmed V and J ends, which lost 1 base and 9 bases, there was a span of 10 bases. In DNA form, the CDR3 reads TGTGCCAGCTCACCACAGGAGGGGGGTGAGCAGTTCTTC. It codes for CASSPQEGGEQFF.

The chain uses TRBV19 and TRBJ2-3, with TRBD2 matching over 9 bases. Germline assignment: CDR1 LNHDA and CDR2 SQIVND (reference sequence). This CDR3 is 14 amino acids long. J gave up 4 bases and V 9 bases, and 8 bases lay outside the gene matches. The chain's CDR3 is CASYSGRGADTQYF. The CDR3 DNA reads TGTGCCAGCTATAGCGGGAGAGGCGCAGATACGCAGTATTTT.

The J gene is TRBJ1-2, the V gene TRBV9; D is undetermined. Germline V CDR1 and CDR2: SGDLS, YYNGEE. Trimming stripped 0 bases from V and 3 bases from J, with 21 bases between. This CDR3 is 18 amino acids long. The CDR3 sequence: CASSVASGNSTLYYGYTF. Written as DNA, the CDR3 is TGTGCCAGCAGCGTAGCGTCCGGAAACTCTACTCTGTACTATGGCTACACCTTC.

The CDR3 is CASSPVVLGKLFF. The CDR3 DNA is TGTGCCAGCAGCCCGGTGGTTCTTGGGAAACTGTTTTTT. The chain recombines TRBV6-2 or TRBV6-3 with TRBJ1-4; no clear D. With 6 bases removed from V and 11 bases from J, the gap between germline ends came to 16 bases. There are 13 residues in the CDR3. The V gene's germline CDR1 is MNHEY and CDR2 SVGEGT.

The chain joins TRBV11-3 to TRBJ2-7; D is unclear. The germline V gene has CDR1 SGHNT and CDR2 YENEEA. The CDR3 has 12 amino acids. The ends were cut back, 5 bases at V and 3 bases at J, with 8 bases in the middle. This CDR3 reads CASSTRSYEQYF. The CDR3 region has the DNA TGTGCCAGCAGCACTCGGAGCTACGAGCAGTACTTC.

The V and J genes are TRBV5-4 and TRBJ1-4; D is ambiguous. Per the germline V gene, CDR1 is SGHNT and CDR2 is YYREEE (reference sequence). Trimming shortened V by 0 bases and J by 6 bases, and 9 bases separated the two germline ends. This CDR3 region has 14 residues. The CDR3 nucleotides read TGTGCCAGCAGCTTGGAAAGGGCCGATGAAAAACTGTTTTTT. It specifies CASSLERADEKLFF.

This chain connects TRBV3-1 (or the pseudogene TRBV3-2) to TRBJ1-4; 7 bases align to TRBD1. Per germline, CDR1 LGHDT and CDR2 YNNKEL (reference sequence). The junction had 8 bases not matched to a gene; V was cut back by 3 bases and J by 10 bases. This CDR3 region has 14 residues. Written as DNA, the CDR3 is TGTGCCAGCAGCCAGGACGGACAGGTCGGAAAACTGTTTTTT. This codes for CASSQDGQVGKLFF.

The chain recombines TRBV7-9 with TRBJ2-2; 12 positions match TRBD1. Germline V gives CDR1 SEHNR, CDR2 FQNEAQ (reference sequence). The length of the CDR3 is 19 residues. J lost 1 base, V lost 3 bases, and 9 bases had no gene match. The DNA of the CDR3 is TGTGCCAGCAGCTTTCTGCCGGGACAGGGGGCCGGGAACACCGGGGAGCTGTTTTTT. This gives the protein CASSFLPGQGAGNTGELFF.

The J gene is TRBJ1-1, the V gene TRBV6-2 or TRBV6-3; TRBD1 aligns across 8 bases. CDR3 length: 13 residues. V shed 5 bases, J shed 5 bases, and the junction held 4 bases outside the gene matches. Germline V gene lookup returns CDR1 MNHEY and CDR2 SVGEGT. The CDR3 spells CASSGQGRTEAFF. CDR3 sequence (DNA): TGTGCCAGCAGTGGACAGGGAAGGACTGAAGCTTTCTTT.

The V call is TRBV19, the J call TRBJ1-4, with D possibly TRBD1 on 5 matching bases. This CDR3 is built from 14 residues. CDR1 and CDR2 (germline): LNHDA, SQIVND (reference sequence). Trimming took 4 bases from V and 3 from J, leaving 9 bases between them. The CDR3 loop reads CASSTGMANEKLFF. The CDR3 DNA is TGTGCCAGTAGTACAGGGATGGCTAATGAAAAACTGTTTTTT.

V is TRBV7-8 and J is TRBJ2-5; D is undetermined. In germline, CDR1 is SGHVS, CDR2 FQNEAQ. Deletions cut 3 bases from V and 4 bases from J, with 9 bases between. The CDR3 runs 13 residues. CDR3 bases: TGTGCCAGCAGCTTCAGTACAAGAGAGACCCAGTACTTC. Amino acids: CASSFSTRETQYF.

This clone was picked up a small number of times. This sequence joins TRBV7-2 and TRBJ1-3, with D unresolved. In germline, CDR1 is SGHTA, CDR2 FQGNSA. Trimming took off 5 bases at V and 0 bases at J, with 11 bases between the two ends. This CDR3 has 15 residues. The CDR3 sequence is CASSEGHYSGNTIYF. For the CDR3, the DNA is TGTGCCAGCAGCGAAGGGCACTACTCTGGAAACACCATATATTTT.

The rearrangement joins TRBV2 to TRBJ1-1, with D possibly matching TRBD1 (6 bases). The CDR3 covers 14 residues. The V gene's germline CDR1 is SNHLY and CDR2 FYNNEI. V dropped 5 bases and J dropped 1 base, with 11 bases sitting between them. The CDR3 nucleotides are TGTGCCAGCAGTCGACAGGCGGGGAACACTGAAGCTTTCTTT. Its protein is CASSRQAGNTEAFF.

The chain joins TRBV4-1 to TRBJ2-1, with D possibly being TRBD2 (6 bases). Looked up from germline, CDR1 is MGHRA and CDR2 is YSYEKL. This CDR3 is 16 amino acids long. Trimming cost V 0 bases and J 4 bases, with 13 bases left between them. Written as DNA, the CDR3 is TGCGCCAGCAGCCAAGAGACGGGAGCTCGGTACAATGAGCAGTTCTTC. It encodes CASSQETGARYNEQFF.

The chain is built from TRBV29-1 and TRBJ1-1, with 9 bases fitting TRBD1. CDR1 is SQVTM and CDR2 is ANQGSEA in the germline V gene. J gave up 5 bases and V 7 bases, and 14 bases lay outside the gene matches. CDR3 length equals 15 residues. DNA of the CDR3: TGCAGCGGTAGGGGACAGGGTTCCCCAGGGACTGAAGCTTTCTTT. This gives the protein CSGRGQGSPGTEAFF.

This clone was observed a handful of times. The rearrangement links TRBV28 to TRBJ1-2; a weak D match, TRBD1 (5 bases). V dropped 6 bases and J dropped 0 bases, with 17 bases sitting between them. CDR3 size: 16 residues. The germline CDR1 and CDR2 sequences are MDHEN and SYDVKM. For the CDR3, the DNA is TGTGCCAGCAGCCCTGGGGGATCTGGGGCTAACTATGGCTACACCTTC. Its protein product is CASSPGGSGANYGYTF.

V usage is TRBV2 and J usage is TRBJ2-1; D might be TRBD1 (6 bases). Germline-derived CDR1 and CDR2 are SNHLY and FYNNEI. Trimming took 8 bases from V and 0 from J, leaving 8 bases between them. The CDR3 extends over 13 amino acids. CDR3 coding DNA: TGTGCCAGCCGGACAGACTCCTACAATGAGCAGTTCTTC. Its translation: CASRTDSYNEQFF.

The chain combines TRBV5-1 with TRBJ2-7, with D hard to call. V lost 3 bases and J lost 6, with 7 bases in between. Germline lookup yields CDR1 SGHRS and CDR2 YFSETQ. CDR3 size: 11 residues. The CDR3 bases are TGCGCCAGCAGCTCCGGACGCGAGCAGTACTTC. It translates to CASSSGREQYF.

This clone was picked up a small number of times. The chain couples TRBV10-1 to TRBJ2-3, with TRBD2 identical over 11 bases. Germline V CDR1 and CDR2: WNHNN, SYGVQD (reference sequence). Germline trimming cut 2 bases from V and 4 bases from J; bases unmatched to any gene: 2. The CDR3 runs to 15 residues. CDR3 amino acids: CASSETSGSADTQYF. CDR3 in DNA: TGCGCCAGCAGTGAGACTAGCGGGAGCGCAGATACGCAGTATTTT.

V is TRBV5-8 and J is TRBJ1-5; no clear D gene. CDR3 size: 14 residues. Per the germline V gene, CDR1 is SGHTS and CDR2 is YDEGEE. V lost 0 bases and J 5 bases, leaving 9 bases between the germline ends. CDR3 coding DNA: TGTGCCAGCAGCTTGGGGGTCGAATATCAGCCCCAGCATTTT. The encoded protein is CASSLGVEYQPQHF.

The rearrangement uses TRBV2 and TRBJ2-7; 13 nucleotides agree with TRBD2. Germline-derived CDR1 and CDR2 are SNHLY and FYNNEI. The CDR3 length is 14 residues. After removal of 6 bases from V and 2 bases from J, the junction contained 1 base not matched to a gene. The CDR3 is CASSGTSGTYEQYF. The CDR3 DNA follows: TGTGCCAGCAGCGGGACTAGCGGGACCTACGAGCAGTACTTC.

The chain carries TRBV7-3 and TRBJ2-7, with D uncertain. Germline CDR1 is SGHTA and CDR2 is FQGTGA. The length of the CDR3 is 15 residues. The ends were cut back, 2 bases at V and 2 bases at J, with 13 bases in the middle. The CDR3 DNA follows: TGTGCCAGCAGCTTATCGTCCCGCAGCCCCTACGAGCAGTACTTC. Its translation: CASSLSSRSPYEQYF.

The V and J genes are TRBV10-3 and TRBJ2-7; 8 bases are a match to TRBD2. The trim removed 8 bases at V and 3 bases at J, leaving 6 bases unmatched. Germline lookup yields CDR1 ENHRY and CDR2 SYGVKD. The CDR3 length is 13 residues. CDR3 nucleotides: TGTGCCATCTGCTTGCGGGAGGACTACGAGCAGTACTTC. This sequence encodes CAICLREDYEQYF.

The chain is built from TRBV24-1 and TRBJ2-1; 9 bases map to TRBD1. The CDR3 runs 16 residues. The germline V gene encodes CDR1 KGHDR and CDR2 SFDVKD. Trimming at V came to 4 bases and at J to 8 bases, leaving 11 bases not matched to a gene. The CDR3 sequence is CATSESGTGNRHEQFF. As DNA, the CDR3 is TGTGCCACCAGTGAGTCCGGGACAGGGAATAGGCATGAGCAGTTCTTC.

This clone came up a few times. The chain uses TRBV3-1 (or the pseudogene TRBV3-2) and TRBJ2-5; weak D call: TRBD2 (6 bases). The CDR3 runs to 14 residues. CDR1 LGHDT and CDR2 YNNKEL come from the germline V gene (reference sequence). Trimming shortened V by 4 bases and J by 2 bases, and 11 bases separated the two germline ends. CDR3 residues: CASSLSLAQETQYF. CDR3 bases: TGTGCCAGCAGCCTTTCACTAGCTCAAGAGACCCAGTACTTC.

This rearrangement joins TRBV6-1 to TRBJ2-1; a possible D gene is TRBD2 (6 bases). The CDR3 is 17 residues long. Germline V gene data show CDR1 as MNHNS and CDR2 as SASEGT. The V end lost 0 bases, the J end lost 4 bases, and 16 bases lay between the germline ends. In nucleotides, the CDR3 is TGTGCCAGCAGTGAAGCGCTTGGGGGGTTCTCGTACAATGAGCAGTTCTTC. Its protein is CASSEALGGFSYNEQFF.

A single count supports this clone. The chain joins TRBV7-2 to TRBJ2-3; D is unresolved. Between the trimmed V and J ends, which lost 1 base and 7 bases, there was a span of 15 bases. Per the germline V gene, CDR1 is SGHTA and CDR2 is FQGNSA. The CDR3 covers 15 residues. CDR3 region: CASSLVMGSPNTQYF. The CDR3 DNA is TGTGCCAGCAGCTTAGTCATGGGCTCCCCGAATACGCAGTATTTT.

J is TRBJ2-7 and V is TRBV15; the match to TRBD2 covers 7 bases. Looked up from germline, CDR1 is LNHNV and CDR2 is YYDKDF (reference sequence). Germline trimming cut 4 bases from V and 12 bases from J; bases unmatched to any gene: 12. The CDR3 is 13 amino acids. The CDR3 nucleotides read TGTGCCACCAGCACTGGGACTACCAACGAACGGTACTTC. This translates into CATSTGTTNERYF.